This is a list of T cell receptor beta chains from one sample in a study of T-cell memory formation after mild COVID-19. A single record per CDR3 protein comes from TCRdb applying MiXCR to the 5' RACE reads. The data contain around 80,000 distinct CDR3 sequences, approximately 15% of them seen just once; the ten biggest clones take up roughly 30%. The sample comprised PBMCs or a T cell subset sorted from them (not recorded which). The receptors derive from an adult woman who had mild COVID-19 (a few samples of this study predate the infection). Cell type and time point are not known. CDR3s include the opening cysteine and the closing phenylalanine or tryptophan. The order of the fields is clone size, D gene, V gene, J gene, CDR3 DNA, CDR3 protein. A D gene is named only where the DNA matches it firmly. The size of a clone is reported for some rows only, either as once, few or many, or as a class for expanded clones.

clone_size: NA
d_call: NA
v_call: TRBV12-3/TRBV12-4
j_call: TRBJ2-7
cdr3_nt: TGTGCCAGCATGGTGGGCTACGAGCAGTACTTC
cdr3_aa: CASMVGYEQYF

clone_size: few
d_call: TRBD2
v_call: TRBV4-3
j_call: TRBJ2-7
cdr3_nt: TGCGCCAGCAGCCAAGATCGTGCGGGAGTCTACGAGCAGTACTTC
cdr3_aa: CASSQDRAGVYEQYF

clone_size: few
d_call: NA
v_call: TRBV11-3
j_call: TRBJ2-3
cdr3_nt: TGTGCCAGCAGCCACCCCGGACAGCTCACAGATACGCAGTATTTT
cdr3_aa: CASSHPGQLTDTQYF

clone_size: NA
d_call: NA
v_call: TRBV6-6
j_call: TRBJ2-7
cdr3_nt: TGTGCCAGCAGTTACCGCTGGGGGGGCCCCTACGAGCAGTACTTC
cdr3_aa: CASSYRWGGPYEQYF

clone_size: few
d_call: NA
v_call: TRBV12-3/TRBV12-4
j_call: TRBJ2-7
cdr3_nt: TGTGCCAGCAGTTTAGTCCCCGCCGACGAGCAGTACTTC
cdr3_aa: CASSLVPADEQYF

clone_size: few
d_call: NA
v_call: TRBV7-9
j_call: TRBJ2-7
cdr3_nt: TGTGCCAGCAGCTTAGGGTCGGGTGCCTACGAGCAGTACTTC
cdr3_aa: CASSLGSGAYEQYF

clone_size: NA
d_call: TRBD2
v_call: TRBV11-2
j_call: TRBJ2-1
cdr3_nt: TGTGCCAGCAGCCGCCTAGCGGGAGTGGGTGAGCAGTTCTTC
cdr3_aa: CASSRLAGVGEQFF

clone_size: NA
d_call: NA
v_call: TRBV12-3/TRBV12-4
j_call: TRBJ1-1
cdr3_nt: TGTGCCAGCAGTTTAGCCGGAGGGGCTGAAGCTTTCTTT
cdr3_aa: CASSLAGGAEAFF

clone_size: NA
d_call: NA
v_call: TRBV10-3
j_call: TRBJ1-6
cdr3_nt: TGTGCCATCAGTGAACCTGAAAGGGACCCCCTCCACTTT
cdr3_aa: CAISEPERDPLHF

clone_size: few
d_call: NA
v_call: TRBV9
j_call: TRBJ2-7
cdr3_nt: TGTGCCAGCAGCCAGAGCCCCGGGAGTAACTACGAGCAGTACTTC
cdr3_aa: CASSQSPGSNYEQYF

clone_size: NA
d_call: NA
v_call: TRBV5-5
j_call: TRBJ2-7
cdr3_nt: TGTGCCAGCAGCGGGCCCGCGACATACTACGAGCAGTACTTC
cdr3_aa: CASSGPATYYEQYF

clone_size: few
d_call: NA
v_call: TRBV5-1
j_call: TRBJ2-3
cdr3_nt: TGCGCCAGCAGCTTGGTGGGGACCCCCTACACAGATACGCAGTATTTT
cdr3_aa: CASSLVGTPYTDTQYF

clone_size: few
d_call: NA
v_call: TRBV12-3/TRBV12-4
j_call: TRBJ2-2
cdr3_nt: TGTGCCAGCAGTTCTAATCTAGCGCCGGACACCGGGGAGCTGTTTTTT
cdr3_aa: CASSSNLAPDTGELFF

clone_size: few
d_call: NA
v_call: TRBV9
j_call: TRBJ1-2
cdr3_nt: TGTGCCAGCAGCGCCTTAGACAGGCCCGGCTATGGCTACACCTTC
cdr3_aa: CASSALDRPGYGYTF

clone_size: NA
d_call: NA
v_call: TRBV7-9
j_call: TRBJ2-4
cdr3_nt: TGTGCCAGCAGCTACATGTTTGAAAACATTCAGTACTTC
cdr3_aa: CASSYMFENIQYF

clone_size: many
d_call: NA
v_call: TRBV14
j_call: TRBJ2-2
cdr3_nt: TGTGCCAGCAGCCAAGTCGCGGCGGAGCTGTTTTTT
cdr3_aa: CASSQVAAELFF

clone_size: few
d_call: TRBD2
v_call: TRBV9
j_call: TRBJ2-2
cdr3_nt: TGTGCCAGCAGCGTACCCCAAGCGGGAGGCCCTCCCGGGGAGCTGTTTTTT
cdr3_aa: CASSVPQAGGPPGELFF

clone_size: many
d_call: TRBD2
v_call: TRBV12-3/TRBV12-4
j_call: TRBJ2-5
cdr3_nt: TGTGCCAGCAGTTTAGCATTGCGGGAGGGTGAGACCCAGTACTTC
cdr3_aa: CASSLALREGETQYF

clone_size: few
d_call: NA
v_call: TRBV2
j_call: TRBJ1-2
cdr3_nt: TGTGCCGACCTTCGAGGGGGGGAATTACAAAACTATGGCTACACCTTC
cdr3_aa: CADLRGGELQNYGYTF

clone_size: few
d_call: NA
v_call: TRBV27
j_call: TRBJ2-3
cdr3_nt: TGTGCCAGCAGTTTACTTTACGGGGGCACAGATACGCAGTATTTT
cdr3_aa: CASSLLYGGTDTQYF

clone_size: NA
d_call: TRBD2
v_call: TRBV5-1
j_call: TRBJ2-3
cdr3_nt: TGCGCCAGCAGCCATTTTCCACCCCCGGGACTAGCGAGAACAGATACGCAGTATTTT
cdr3_aa: CASSHFPPPGLARTDTQYF

clone_size: NA
d_call: TRBD2
v_call: TRBV6-6
j_call: TRBJ2-5
cdr3_nt: TGTGCCAGCAGCCTCGCAAATGGCGGGGGGCCCCGGGAGACCCAGTACTTC
cdr3_aa: CASSLANGGGPRETQYF

clone_size: NA
d_call: NA
v_call: TRBV6-6
j_call: TRBJ2-3
cdr3_nt: TGTGCCAGCAGTTATACCTCCGGAGGACAGCGTCTCACAGATACGCAGTATTTT
cdr3_aa: CASSYTSGGQRLTDTQYF

clone_size: few
d_call: TRBD2
v_call: TRBV5-4
j_call: TRBJ2-1
cdr3_nt: TGTGCCAGCAGCCTACTAGCGGGAGGCCCCGGTGAGCAGTTCTTC
cdr3_aa: CASSLLAGGPGEQFF

clone_size: NA
d_call: TRBD2
v_call: TRBV30
j_call: TRBJ2-7
cdr3_nt: TGTGCCTGGAGCCCCAGGGTGGCGGGAGGATTCTACGAGCAGTACTTC
cdr3_aa: CAWSPRVAGGFYEQYF

clone_size: NA
d_call: NA
v_call: TRBV5-1
j_call: TRBJ2-3
cdr3_nt: TGCGCCAGCGACGTTAACAGGGCCCCCCCTTTAGGAGATACGCAGTATTTT
cdr3_aa: CASDVNRAPPLGDTQYF

clone_size: NA
d_call: TRBD1
v_call: TRBV4-1
j_call: TRBJ2-1
cdr3_nt: TGCGCCAGCAGCCTACAGGGGCGTGAGGAGAATGAGCAGTTCTTC
cdr3_aa: CASSLQGREENEQFF

clone_size: many
d_call: TRBD1
v_call: TRBV7-7
j_call: TRBJ2-1
cdr3_nt: TGTGCTAGCAGCCGTTTCAGGGGGCCTAGCTCCTACAATGAGCAGTTCTTC
cdr3_aa: CASSRFRGPSSYNEQFF

clone_size: NA
d_call: NA
v_call: TRBV20-1
j_call: TRBJ2-1
cdr3_nt: TGCAGTGCTCCGGACAGCAATGAGCAGTTCTTC
cdr3_aa: CSAPDSNEQFF

clone_size: NA
d_call: NA
v_call: TRBV7-9
j_call: TRBJ2-1
cdr3_nt: TGTGCCAGCAGCCCAACCGGGGGCGGGAATGAGCAGTTCTTC
cdr3_aa: CASSPTGGGNEQFF

clone_size: many
d_call: NA
v_call: TRBV10-3
j_call: TRBJ1-1
cdr3_nt: TGTGCCATCAGTGAGTCTCCCCCTGAAGCTTTCTTT
cdr3_aa: CAISESPPEAFF

clone_size: few
d_call: TRBD1
v_call: TRBV2
j_call: TRBJ1-2
cdr3_nt: TGTGCCAGCAGCGGGACAGGGAGGATCGATGGCTACACCTTC
cdr3_aa: CASSGTGRIDGYTF

clone_size: few
d_call: TRBD2
v_call: TRBV4-3
j_call: TRBJ2-1
cdr3_nt: TGCGCCAGCAGCCAGTGGACTAGCGGGAACTACAATGAGCAGTTCTTC
cdr3_aa: CASSQWTSGNYNEQFF

clone_size: NA
d_call: TRBD2
v_call: TRBV6-2/TRBV6-3
j_call: TRBJ2-7
cdr3_nt: TGTGCCAGCATCGGACTAGCGGGAGTCTACGAGCAGTACTTC
cdr3_aa: CASIGLAGVYEQYF

clone_size: NA
d_call: NA
v_call: TRBV7-9
j_call: TRBJ2-7
cdr3_nt: TGTGCCACCTCGCCAAAAGGGGGGTACGAGCAGTACTTC
cdr3_aa: CATSPKGGYEQYF

clone_size: NA
d_call: TRBD2
v_call: TRBV7-9
j_call: TRBJ2-3
cdr3_nt: TGTGCCAGCAGCCCGGTAGCGGGAATCGACTCAGATACGCAGTATTTT
cdr3_aa: CASSPVAGIDSDTQYF

clone_size: few
d_call: NA
v_call: TRBV7-9
j_call: TRBJ2-3
cdr3_nt: TGTGCCAGCAGCTTAACCGACTCCACAGATACGCAGTATTTT
cdr3_aa: CASSLTDSTDTQYF

clone_size: few
d_call: NA
v_call: TRBV7-3
j_call: TRBJ2-1
cdr3_nt: TGTGCCAGCAGCCGTTCCAGCTCCTACAATGAGCAGTTCTTC
cdr3_aa: CASSRSSSYNEQFF

clone_size: few
d_call: NA
v_call: TRBV6-2/TRBV6-3
j_call: TRBJ1-5
cdr3_nt: TGTGCCAGCAGTTACTACAGGGTTAGAAATCAGCCCCAGCATTTT
cdr3_aa: CASSYYRVRNQPQHF

clone_size: NA
d_call: TRBD1
v_call: TRBV5-6
j_call: TRBJ1-6
cdr3_nt: TGTGCCAGCAGCCAACAGGGGCGGACGAATTCACCCCTCCACTTT
cdr3_aa: CASSQQGRTNSPLHF

clone_size: few
d_call: NA
v_call: TRBV24-1
j_call: TRBJ2-1
cdr3_nt: TGTGCCACCAGTGAGTTTAGCGGAACCTACAATGAGCAGTTCTTC
cdr3_aa: CATSEFSGTYNEQFF

clone_size: few
d_call: TRBD1
v_call: TRBV7-9
j_call: TRBJ1-6
cdr3_nt: TGTGCCAGCAGCCCTCCGGGACAGGGGCCTTTAGGATCACCCCTCCACTTT
cdr3_aa: CASSPPGQGPLGSPLHF

clone_size: few
d_call: NA
v_call: TRBV20-1
j_call: TRBJ2-3
cdr3_nt: TGCAGTGCCTCGCGAACAGGGAGATCCACAGATACGCAGTATTTT
cdr3_aa: CSASRTGRSTDTQYF

clone_size: NA
d_call: TRBD1
v_call: TRBV6-5
j_call: TRBJ1-2
cdr3_nt: TGTGCCAGCAGTTTGGACAGGGGCGACGGCTACACCTTC
cdr3_aa: CASSLDRGDGYTF

clone_size: NA
d_call: NA
v_call: TRBV7-2
j_call: TRBJ1-5
cdr3_nt: TGTGCCAGCAGCTTAGTGGGGGAAACTGGTCAGCCCCAGCATTTT
cdr3_aa: CASSLVGETGQPQHF

clone_size: NA
d_call: NA
v_call: TRBV29-1
j_call: TRBJ2-2
cdr3_nt: TGCAGCGTTGAGGGTTTCGGGGATCACGGGGAGCTGTTTTTT
cdr3_aa: CSVEGFGDHGELFF

clone_size: few
d_call: NA
v_call: TRBV15
j_call: TRBJ2-1
cdr3_nt: TGTGCCACCAGCAACACCAGGGGCGGTTTTACAAATGAGCAGTTCTTC
cdr3_aa: CATSNTRGGFTNEQFF

clone_size: medium-sized
d_call: TRBD1
v_call: TRBV24-1
j_call: TRBJ2-1
cdr3_nt: TGTGCCACCAGTGATTTGCCCGGGGACAGGTCCTACAATGAGCAGTTCTTC
cdr3_aa: CATSDLPGDRSYNEQFF

clone_size: few
d_call: TRBD1
v_call: TRBV7-9
j_call: TRBJ1-4
cdr3_nt: TGTGCCAGCAGGACCGGGACAGTGCAGGGACTGTTTTTT
cdr3_aa: CASRTGTVQGLFF

clone_size: NA
d_call: TRBD2
v_call: TRBV4-3
j_call: TRBJ2-1
cdr3_nt: TGCGCCAGCAGCCAAGAAATAATTGGAACTAGCGGCTACAATGAGCAGTTCTTC
cdr3_aa: CASSQEIIGTSGYNEQFF

clone_size: NA
d_call: TRBD1
v_call: TRBV6-5
j_call: TRBJ1-2
cdr3_nt: TGTGCCAGCAGTTCGACAGGGGTGGTGAACTATGGCTACACCTTC
cdr3_aa: CASSSTGVVNYGYTF